A single sample gave rise to the 3 T cell receptor beta chains below, sequenced in a study of cytomegalovirus exposure and HLA in healthy donors. Primers: 60 Vbeta forward and 13 Jbeta reverse. Sequenced by immunoSEQ multiplex PCR; TCRdb stores in-frame clones only, minus some. The sample lists about 170,000 clones; approximately 82% were seen once. The sequenced sample was PBMCs. Receptors originate from a male donor in good health and CMV-seronegative.

V is TRBV21-1 and J is TRBJ2-7; the DNA was not compared with TRBD2, the D call given in the table. TRBV21-1 constitutes a pseudogene. The CDR3 is 15 residues long. The CDR3 DNA follows: TGTGCCAGCAGCAAACGGTACGATCCTACCTACGAGCAGTACTTC. Residues: CASSKRYDPTYEQYF.

The chain has TRBV30 and TRBJ2-1; D possibly corresponds to TRBD1 (6 bases). The CDR3 spans 15 residues. Trimming cost V 4 bases and J 0 bases, with 13 bases left between them. CDR1 and CDR2 from the germline V gene are GTSNPN and SVGIG (reference sequence). The CDR3 coding sequence is TGTGCCTGGAAAACGGACAGTTCCTCCTACAATGAGCAGTTCTTC. Encoded protein: CAWKTDSSSYNEQFF.

On this clone: The junction differs from germline at one of its ends, possibly a read error. The chain links TRBV6-5 to TRBJ1-6, with 7 bases lining up with TRBD1. Germline V gene data show CDR1 as MNHEY and CDR2 as SVGAGI. The CDR3 covers 15 residues. In DNA form, the CDR3 reads TGTTCCAGCAGTTACACCGGGAGAGGGGGCTCACCCCTCCACTTT. Translating it yields CSSSYTGRGGSPLHF.